This T cell receptor (beta chain) was documented in a study of regulatory T cells in long-lasting Graves disease. Study-wide context: It was over 5 years of antithyroid drugs, with positive TSH receptor antibodies, that meant persistent Graves' disease. Study-level results: Persistent patients shared 2,500 to 3,000 public clonotypes among themselves. Newly diagnosed patients shared fewer, at about 890.

For TCR beta, libraries came from iRepertoire HTBI primers and Arm-PCR of CDR3 regions. Via MiXCR, TCRdb re-called the multiplex PCR reads, giving one row per CDR3 protein. The repertoire holds about 430,000 distinct CDR3 sequences, with around 23% as singletons. CDR1 and CDR2 from the germline V gene are SGHAT and FQNNGV. The ends were cut back, 5 bases at V and 4 bases at J, with 20 bases in the middle. This CDR3 region has 16 residues. Documented time point: persistent/refractory GD, antithyroid drugs over 5 years with positive TRAb. TCR sequences were obtained from RNA taken from PBMCs. Ten or more counts support this clonotype. Its antigen is unknown.

Specimen: peripheral blood mononuclear cells (PBMCs), collected when the disease was refractory, from a patient treated with antithyroid drugs. The rearrangement joins TRBV11-2 to TRBJ2-5, with D perhaps given as TRBD1 or TRBD2 (6 bases each). This TCR was sampled from a female donor with Graves disease. CDR3 loop: CASSQGTSPTGETQYF. CDR3 sequence (DNA): TGTGCCAGCAGCCAAGGGACTTCCCCGACAGGAGAGACCCAGTACTTC.